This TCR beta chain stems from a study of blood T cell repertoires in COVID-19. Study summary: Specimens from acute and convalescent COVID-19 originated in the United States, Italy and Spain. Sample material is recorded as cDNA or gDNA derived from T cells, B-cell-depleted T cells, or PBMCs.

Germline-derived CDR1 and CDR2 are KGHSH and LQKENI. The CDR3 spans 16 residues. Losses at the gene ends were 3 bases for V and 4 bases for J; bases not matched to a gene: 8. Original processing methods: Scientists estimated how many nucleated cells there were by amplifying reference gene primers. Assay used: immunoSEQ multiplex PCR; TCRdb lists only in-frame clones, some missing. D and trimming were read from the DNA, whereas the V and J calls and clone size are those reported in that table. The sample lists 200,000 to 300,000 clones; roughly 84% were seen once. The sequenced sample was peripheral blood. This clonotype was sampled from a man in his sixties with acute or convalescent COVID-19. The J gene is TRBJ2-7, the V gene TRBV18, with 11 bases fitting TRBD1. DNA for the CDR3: TGTGCCAGCTCACCTAGACTCGGACAGGGGGCTTACGAGCAGTACTTC. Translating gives CASSPRLGQGAYEQYF.